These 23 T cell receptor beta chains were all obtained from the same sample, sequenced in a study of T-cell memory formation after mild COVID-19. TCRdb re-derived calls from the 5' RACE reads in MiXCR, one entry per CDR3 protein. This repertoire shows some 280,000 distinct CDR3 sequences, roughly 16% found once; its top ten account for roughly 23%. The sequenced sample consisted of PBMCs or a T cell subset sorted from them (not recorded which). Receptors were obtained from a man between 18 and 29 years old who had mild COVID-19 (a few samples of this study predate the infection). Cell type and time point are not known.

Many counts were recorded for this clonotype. Here the CDR3 DNA reads TGTGCCAGCAGCGTAAGTCCGACTAGCGGGGAGGAGACCCAGTACTTC. This codes for CASSVSPTSGEETQYF. The chain carries TRBV9 and TRBJ2-5; 11 nucleotides line up with TRBD2. Germline CDR1 SGDLS, CDR2 YYNGEE. J was trimmed by 5 bases and V by 1 base; bases with no gene match: 7. This CDR3 has 16 amino acids.

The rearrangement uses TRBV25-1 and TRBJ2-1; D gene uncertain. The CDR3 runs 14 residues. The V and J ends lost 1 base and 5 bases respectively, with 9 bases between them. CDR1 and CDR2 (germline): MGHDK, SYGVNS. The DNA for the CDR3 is TGTGCCAGCAGTGAATGGATGGCAGACAATGAGCAGTTCTTC. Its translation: CASSEWMADNEQFF. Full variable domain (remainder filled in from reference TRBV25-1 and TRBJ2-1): EADIYQTPRYLVIGTGKKITLECSQTMGHDKMYWYQQDPGMELHLIHYSYGVNSTEKGDLSSESTVSRIRTEHFPLTLESARPSHTSQYLCASSEWMADNEQFFGPGTRLTVL.

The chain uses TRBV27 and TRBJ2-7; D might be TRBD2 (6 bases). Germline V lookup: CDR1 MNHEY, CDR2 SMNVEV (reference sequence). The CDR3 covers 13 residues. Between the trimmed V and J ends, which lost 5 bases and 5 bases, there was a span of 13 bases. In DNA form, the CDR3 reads TGTGCCAGCAGTCCCCGGGGACTCCACGAGCAGTACTTC. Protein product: CASSPRGLHEQYF.

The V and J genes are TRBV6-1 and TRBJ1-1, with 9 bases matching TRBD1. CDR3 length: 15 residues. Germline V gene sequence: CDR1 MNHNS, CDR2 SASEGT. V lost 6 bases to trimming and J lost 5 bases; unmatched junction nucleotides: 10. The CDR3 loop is CASRDTGQGSTEAFF. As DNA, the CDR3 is TGTGCCAGCAGGGACACGGGACAGGGATCAACTGAAGCTTTCTTT.

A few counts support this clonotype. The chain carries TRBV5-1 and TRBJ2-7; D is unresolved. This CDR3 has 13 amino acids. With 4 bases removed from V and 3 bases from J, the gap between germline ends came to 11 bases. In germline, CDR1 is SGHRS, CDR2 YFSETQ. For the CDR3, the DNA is TGCGCCAGCAGCCGAAATACGAACTACGAGCAGTACTTC. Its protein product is CASSRNTNYEQYF.

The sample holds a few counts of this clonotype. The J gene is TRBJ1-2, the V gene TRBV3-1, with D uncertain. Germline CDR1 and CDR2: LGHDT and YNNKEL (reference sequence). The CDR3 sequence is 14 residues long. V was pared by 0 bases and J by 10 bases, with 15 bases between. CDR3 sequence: CASSQEGRQMPYTF. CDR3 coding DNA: TGTGCCAGCAGCCAAGAGGGAAGGCAGATGCCCTACACCTTC.

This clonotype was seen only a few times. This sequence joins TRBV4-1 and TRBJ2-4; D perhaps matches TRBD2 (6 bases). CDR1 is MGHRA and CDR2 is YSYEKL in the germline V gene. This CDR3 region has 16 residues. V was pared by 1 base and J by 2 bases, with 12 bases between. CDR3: CASSQVGGQTKNIQYF. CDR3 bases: TGCGCCAGCAGCCAAGTTGGAGGGCAAACCAAAAACATTCAGTACTTC.

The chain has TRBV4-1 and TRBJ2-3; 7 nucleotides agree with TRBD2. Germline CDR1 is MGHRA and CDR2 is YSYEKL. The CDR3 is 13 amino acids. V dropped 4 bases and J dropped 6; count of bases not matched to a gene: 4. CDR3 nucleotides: TGCGCCAGCAGCCGCGCGGGGGTGGATACGCAGTATTTT. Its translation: CASSRAGVDTQYF.

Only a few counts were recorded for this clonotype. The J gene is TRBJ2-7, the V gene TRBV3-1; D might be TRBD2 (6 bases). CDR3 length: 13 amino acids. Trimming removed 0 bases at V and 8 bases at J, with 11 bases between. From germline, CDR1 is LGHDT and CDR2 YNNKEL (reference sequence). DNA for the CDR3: TGTGCCAGCAGCCAAGAGGGGGGATCCCAGCAGTACGTC. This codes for CASSQEGGSQQYV.

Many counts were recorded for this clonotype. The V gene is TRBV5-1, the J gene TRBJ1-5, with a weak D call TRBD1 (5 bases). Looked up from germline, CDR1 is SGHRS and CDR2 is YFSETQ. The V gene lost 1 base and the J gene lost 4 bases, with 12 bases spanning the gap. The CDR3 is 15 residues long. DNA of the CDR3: TGCGCCAGCAGCTTGCAGGGAGCCCGTAATCAGCCCCAGCATTTT. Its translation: CASSLQGARNQPQHF.

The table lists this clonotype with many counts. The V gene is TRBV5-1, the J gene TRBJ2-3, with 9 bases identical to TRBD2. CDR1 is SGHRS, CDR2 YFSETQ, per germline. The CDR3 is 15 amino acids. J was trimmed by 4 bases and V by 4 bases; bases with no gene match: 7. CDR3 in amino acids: CASSLLGGGADTQYF. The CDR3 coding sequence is TGCGCCAGCAGCCTACTTGGCGGGGGGGCAGATACGCAGTATTTT.

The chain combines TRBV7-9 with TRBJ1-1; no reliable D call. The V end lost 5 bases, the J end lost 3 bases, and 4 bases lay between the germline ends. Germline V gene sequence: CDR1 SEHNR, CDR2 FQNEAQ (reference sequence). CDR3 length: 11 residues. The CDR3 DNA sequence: TGTGCCAGCAGCGTCTACACTGAAGCTTTCTTT. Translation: CASSVYTEAFF.

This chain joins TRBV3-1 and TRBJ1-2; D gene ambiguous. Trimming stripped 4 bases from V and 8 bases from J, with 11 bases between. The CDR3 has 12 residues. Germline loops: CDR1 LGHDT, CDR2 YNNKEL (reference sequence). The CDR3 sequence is CASSREDRGYTF. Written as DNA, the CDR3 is TGTGCCAGCAGCCGGGAGGATCGGGGCTACACCTTC.

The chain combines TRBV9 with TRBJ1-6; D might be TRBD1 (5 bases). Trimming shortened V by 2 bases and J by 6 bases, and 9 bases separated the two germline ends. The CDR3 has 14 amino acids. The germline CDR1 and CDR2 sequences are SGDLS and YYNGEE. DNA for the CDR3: TGTGCCAGCAGCGTGGGGGGTCTTAATTCACCCCTCCACTTT. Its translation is CASSVGGLNSPLHF.

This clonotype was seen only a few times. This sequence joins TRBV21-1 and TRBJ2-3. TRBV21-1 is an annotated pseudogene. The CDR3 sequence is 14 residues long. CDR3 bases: TGTGCCAGCAGCAAAAGGCAGCGAACAGATACGCAGTATTTT. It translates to CASSKRQRTDTQYF.

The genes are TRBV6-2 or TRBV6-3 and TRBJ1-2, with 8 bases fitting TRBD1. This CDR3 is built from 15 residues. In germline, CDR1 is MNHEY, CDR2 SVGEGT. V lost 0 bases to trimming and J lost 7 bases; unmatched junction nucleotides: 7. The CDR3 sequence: CASSYSAGGLSGYTF. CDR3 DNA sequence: TGTGCCAGCAGTTACTCGGCAGGGGGCTTGAGTGGCTACACCTTC.

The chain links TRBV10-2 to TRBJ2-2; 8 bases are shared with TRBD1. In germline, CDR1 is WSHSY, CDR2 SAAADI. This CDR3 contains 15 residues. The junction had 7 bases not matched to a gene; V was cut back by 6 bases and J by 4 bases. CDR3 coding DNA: TGCGCCAGCAGGCGCCAGGGGGCTGGCACCGGGGAGCTGTTTTTT. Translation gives CASRRQGAGTGELFF.

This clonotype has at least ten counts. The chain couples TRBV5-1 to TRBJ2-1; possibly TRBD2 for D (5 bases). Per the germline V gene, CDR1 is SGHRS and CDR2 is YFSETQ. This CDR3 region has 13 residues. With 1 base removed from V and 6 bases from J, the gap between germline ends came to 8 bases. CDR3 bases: TGCGCCAGCAGCTTGTCGGGGAGCAATGAGCAGTTCTTC. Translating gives CASSLSGSNEQFF.

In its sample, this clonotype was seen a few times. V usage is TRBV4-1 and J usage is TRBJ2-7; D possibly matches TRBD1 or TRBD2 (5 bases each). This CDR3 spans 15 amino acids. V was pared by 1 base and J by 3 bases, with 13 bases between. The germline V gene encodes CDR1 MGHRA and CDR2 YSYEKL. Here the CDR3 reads CASSQGQGPSYEQYF. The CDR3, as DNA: TGCGCCAGCAGCCAAGGCCAGGGACCAAGCTACGAGCAGTACTTC.

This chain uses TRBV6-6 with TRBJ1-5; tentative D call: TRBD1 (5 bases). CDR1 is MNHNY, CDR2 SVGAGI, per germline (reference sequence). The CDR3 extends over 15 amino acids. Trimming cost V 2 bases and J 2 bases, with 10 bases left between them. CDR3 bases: TGTGCCAGCAGTTACGGAGGGGAGGGCAATCAGCCCCAGCATTTT. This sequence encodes CASSYGGEGNQPQHF.

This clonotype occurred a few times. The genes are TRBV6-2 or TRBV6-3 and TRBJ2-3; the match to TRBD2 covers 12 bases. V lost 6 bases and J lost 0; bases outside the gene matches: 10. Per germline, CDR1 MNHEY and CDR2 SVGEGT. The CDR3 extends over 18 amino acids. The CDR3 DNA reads TGTGCCAGCAGCCTCACTAGCGGGGGGATCTCTAGCACAGATACGCAGTATTTT. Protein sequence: CASSLTSGGISSTDTQYF.

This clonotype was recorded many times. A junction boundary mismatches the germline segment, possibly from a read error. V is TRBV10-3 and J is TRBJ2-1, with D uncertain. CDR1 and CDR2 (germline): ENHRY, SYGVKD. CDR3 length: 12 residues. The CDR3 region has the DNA TGTGCCATCGGTGAAAACCCCAATGAGCAGTTCTTC. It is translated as CAIGENPNEQFF.

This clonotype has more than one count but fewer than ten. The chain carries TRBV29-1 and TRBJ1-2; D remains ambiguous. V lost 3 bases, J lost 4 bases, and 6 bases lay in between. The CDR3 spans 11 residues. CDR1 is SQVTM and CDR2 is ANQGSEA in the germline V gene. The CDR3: CSVDLGYGYTF. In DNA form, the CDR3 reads TGCAGCGTTGACCTGGGCTATGGCTACACCTTC. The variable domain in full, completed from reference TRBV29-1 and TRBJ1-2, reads SAVISQKPSRDICQRGTSLTIQCQVDSQVTMMFWYRQQPGQSLTLIATANQGSEATYESGFVIDKFPISRPNLTFSTLTVSNMSPEDSSIYLCSVDLGYGYTFGSGTRLTVV.